This T cell receptor (beta chain) was recovered during a study of T-cell reconstitution after alpha-beta-depleted transplantation in children. Overall study results and limits: The origin of alpha-beta T cells about two months after transplant was reportedly several hundred expanded graft clones.

Unique molecular identifiers were used to barcode this TCRbeta library. TCRdb itself ran the PCR reads through MiXCR, one entry per CDR3 protein. The data contain approximately 250,000 distinct CDR3 sequences, roughly a quarter of them singletons. Of note for this clonotype: As yet, its antigen is unknown.

Germline V gives CDR1 SQVTM, CDR2 ANQGSEA. J was trimmed by 4 bases and V by 3 bases; bases with no gene match: 6. This CDR3 comprises 14 residues. The clonotype originates from a girl aged 2 to 9 with Fanconi anemia, due to receive a stem cell transplant. The V and J genes are TRBV29-1 and TRBJ2-7; 10 positions match TRBD2. Material: PBMCs, obtained before TCRalphabeta/CD19-depleted stem cell transplant. CDR3 bases: TGCAGCGTTGATCCTAGCGGGAGTAGGTACGAGCAGTACTTC. It encodes CSVDPSGSRYEQYF.